This TCR beta chain was retrieved from a study of OX40 agonist ivuxolimab in advanced cancers. Findings of the study overall: Fewer expanded clones were found on average in CD4+ than in CD8+ T cells.

The table came from immunoSEQ multiplex PCR; TCRdb's copy has only in-frame clones and leaves some out. The sample lists 75,000 to 100,000 clones; 85% to 90% were seen once. Concerning this clone: What it binds is not known.

This sample comprised CD4+ or CD8+ T cells sorted from blood, obtained in a trial of the OX40 agonist ivuxolimab. The receptor was derived from an adult with an advanced solid tumor such as melanoma, head and neck, liver or kidney cancer.

The CDR3 spells CSILGRGSYNEQFF. The CDR3 nucleotides read TGCAGCATCCTGGGGCGGGGTTCCTACAATGAGCAGTTCTTC. The J gene is TRBJ2-1, the V gene TRBV29-1, with D perhaps matching TRBD2 (6 bases). V gave up 8 bases and J gave up 1 base, with 15 bases separating them. There are 14 residues in the CDR3. Germline CDR1 SQVTM, CDR2 ANQGSEA.